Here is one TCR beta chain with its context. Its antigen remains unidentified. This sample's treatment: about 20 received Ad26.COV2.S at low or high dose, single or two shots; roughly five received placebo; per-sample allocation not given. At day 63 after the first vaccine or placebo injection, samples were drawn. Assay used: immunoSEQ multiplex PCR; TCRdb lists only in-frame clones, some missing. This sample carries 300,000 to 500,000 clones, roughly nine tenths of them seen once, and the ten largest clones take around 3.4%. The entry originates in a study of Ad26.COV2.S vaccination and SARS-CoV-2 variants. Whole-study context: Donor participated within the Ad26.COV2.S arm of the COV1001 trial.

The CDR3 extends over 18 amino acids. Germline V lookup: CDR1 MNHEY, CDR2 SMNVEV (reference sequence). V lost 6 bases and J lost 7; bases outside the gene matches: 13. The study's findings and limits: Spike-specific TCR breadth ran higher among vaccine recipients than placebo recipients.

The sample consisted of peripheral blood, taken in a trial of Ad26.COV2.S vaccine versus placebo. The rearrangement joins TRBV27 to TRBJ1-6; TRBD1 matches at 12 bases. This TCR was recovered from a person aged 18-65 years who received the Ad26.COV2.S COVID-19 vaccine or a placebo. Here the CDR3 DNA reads TGTGCCAGCAGGTCCGGGACAGGGGGCGAAAGACGGAATTCACCCCTCCACTTT. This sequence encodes CASRSGTGGERRNSPLHF.